This T cell receptor (beta chain) was found in a study of blood T cell repertoires in COVID-19. Study-wide background: Sites across the United States, Italy and Spain contributed samples from acute and convalescent COVID-19. PBMCs, B-cell-depleted T cells, or T cells were the source of the cDNA or gDNA that made up the material.

TCRdb keeps only in-frame clones here, not all; method: immunoSEQ multiplex PCR. The sample has roughly 66,000 clones, less than 85% seen once; the top ten hold roughly 6.7%. The TCR originated in a man aged 55 to 70 with acute or convalescent COVID-19. Material for sequencing was peripheral blood.

The DNA of the CDR3 is TGTGCCAGCAGTTTATCCCCAGGGAACAGTGAAAAACTGTTTTTT. As protein: CASSLSPGNSEKLFF. The chain couples TRBV27 to TRBJ1-4; D may be TRBD1 (5 bases). The germline V gene has CDR1 MNHEY and CDR2 SMNVEV (reference sequence). The germline V and J ends were trimmed by 0 bases and 7 bases, with 12 bases remaining between them. This CDR3 spans 15 amino acids.